This T cell receptor (beta chain) comes out of a study of cytomegalovirus exposure and HLA in healthy donors. Study results and caveats: Cytomegalovirus association was assigned to some 160 TCR beta chains. A later analysis found first-cohort TCR clusters tended to co-occur in the 90 to 150 validation repertoires.

Trimming shortened V by 1 base and J by 8 bases, and 17 bases separated the two germline ends. Germline V gene sequence: CDR1 SQVTM, CDR2 ANQGSEA. The CDR3 contains 14 residues. Sequenced by immunoSEQ multiplex PCR; TCRdb stores in-frame clones only, minus some. The profile shows tens of thousands of clones, roughly 96% of them singletons. As regards this clone: Its antigen is not identified.

The TCR originated in a man aged 18 to 29 in good health and CMV-seronegative. The chain combines TRBV29-1 with TRBJ1-2; no clear D gene. The sample consisted of PBMCs. The CDR3 region is CSVEVYGAPRGYTF. CDR3 nucleotide sequence: TGCAGCGTTGAAGTGTACGGAGCTCCTCGAGGCTACACCTTC.